Following are 10 T cell receptor beta chains from one sample sequenced in a study of identifying expanded T cells in peripheral blood. This table comes from immunoSEQ multiplex PCR, and its TCRdb copy is limited to in-frame clones, with some not included. This sample has about 50,000 clones, with less than 85% found just once. Sequencing was carried out using blood. Receptors were obtained from a person between 18 and 75 years old in good health.

This clone was recorded a few times. In DNA, the CDR3 is TGTGCCAGCAGTTCCCCGGGGACAGGCGGGCAAGAGACCCAGTACTTC. Translating gives CASSSPGTGGQETQYF. The chain links TRBV28 to TRBJ2-5; 8 bases align to TRBD1. J lost 2 bases, V lost 4 bases, and 9 bases had no gene match. Germline V gene lookup returns CDR1 MDHEN and CDR2 SYDVKM. The CDR3 is made up of 16 amino acids.

The chain couples TRBV27 to TRBJ1-4; D is uncertain. The germline gives CDR1 MNHEY, CDR2 SMNVEV (reference sequence). CDR3 size: 12 residues. With 6 bases removed from V and 6 bases from J, the gap between germline ends came to 8 bases. The CDR3 spells CASRANHEKLFF. Here the CDR3 DNA reads TGTGCCAGCAGGGCCAATCATGAAAAACTGTTTTTT.

This clone was seen more than once but under ten times. V and J are TRBV6-5 and TRBJ2-7, with D tentatively TRBD1 (5 bases). V gave up 6 bases and J gave up 3 bases, with 6 bases separating them. Germline V lookup: CDR1 MNHEY, CDR2 SVGAGI. The CDR3 is 11 amino acids. CDR3: CASRQVYEQYF. Written as DNA, the CDR3 is TGTGCCAGCAGACAGGTCTACGAGCAGTACTTC.

This chain links TRBV19 with TRBJ2-2; 8 nucleotides align to TRBD2. V was pared by 3 bases and J by 2 bases, with 11 bases of the junction left unmatched. The CDR3 is 18 residues long. Germline V lookup: CDR1 LNHDA, CDR2 SQIVND (reference sequence). CDR3 loop: CASSIRTLAGLNTGELFF. For the CDR3, the DNA is TGTGCCAGTAGTATCCGGACTTTAGCGGGATTAAACACCGGGGAGCTGTTTTTT.

The V gene is TRBV7-2, the J gene TRBJ2-7; D may match TRBD1 or TRBD2 (5 bases each). The V end was cut by 5 bases, the J end by 0 bases, with 11 bases between. The CDR3 is 14 amino acids. The V gene's germline CDR1 is SGHTA and CDR2 FQGNSA. The DNA for the CDR3 is TGTGCCAGCAGCACGGGGACCCCCTCCTACGAGCAGTACGTC. Translating gives CASSTGTPSYEQYV.

The chain combines TRBV19 with TRBJ2-7; D might be TRBD2 (6 bases). The germline V gene encodes CDR1 LNHDA and CDR2 SQIVND (reference sequence). This CDR3 comprises 15 residues. The V gene lost 0 bases and the J gene lost 2 bases, with 11 bases spanning the gap. CDR3 nucleotides: TGTGCCAGTAGTATAGATCCCGCTAGCGCCTACGAGCAGTACTTC. Translation gives CASSIDPASAYEQYF.

The genes are TRBV7-2 and TRBJ1-3, with D possibly TRBD1 on 6 matching bases. The CDR3 has 15 amino acids. Trimming left V 2 bases short and J 2 bases short, with 10 bases between. Germline V lookup: CDR1 SGHTA, CDR2 FQGNSA. This CDR3 reads CASSLQGSTGNTIYF. The CDR3 nucleotides read TGTGCCAGCAGCTTACAGGGGTCGACTGGAAACACCATATATTTT.

This chain links TRBV5-4 with TRBJ2-3; tentative D call: TRBD1 (8 bases). From germline, CDR1 is SGHNT and CDR2 YYREEE (reference sequence). V was cut by 3 bases and J by 6 bases, with 14 bases left in between. The CDR3 is 14 residues long. The DNA of the CDR3 is TGTGCCAGCAGCTCAGGACAGGGAGGGGATACGCAGTATTTT. Its translation is CASSSGQGGDTQYF.

The gene calls are TRBV5-6 and TRBJ1-1; no clear D gene. CDR3 length equals 17 residues. The V gene's germline CDR1 is SGHDT and CDR2 YYEEEE. V lost 4 bases to trimming and J lost 0 bases, with 19 bases between them. In DNA, the CDR3 is TGTGCCAGCAGCCCTCCGTGGGGATCCCAGATGAACACTGAAGCTTTCTTT. Amino acid sequence: CASSPPWGSQMNTEAFF.

V is TRBV2 and J is TRBJ1-2, with D uncertain. V lost 0 bases and J 0 bases, leaving 5 bases between the germline ends. CDR3 size: 14 residues. Per germline, CDR1 SNHLY and CDR2 FYNNEI. CDR3 nucleotides: TGTGCCAGCAGTGAAGCCCGATCTAACTATGGCTACACCTTC. Translating gives CASSEARSNYGYTF.